This is a list of T cell receptor beta chains from one sample in a study of blood T cell repertoires in COVID-19. Method: immunoSEQ multiplex PCR; TCRdb's copy keeps in-frame clones and lacks some. The table has 120,000 or so clones, over 75% seen once. The sequenced sample consisted of peripheral blood. The receptors were gathered from an elderly woman with acute or convalescent COVID-19. CDR3s leave out the opening cysteine and the closing phenylalanine or tryptophan. The D gene is left open where the match is weak.

TRBD1 | TRBJ1-6 | TRBV4-3 | ASSQTDRGNSPLH
NA | TRBJ2-3 | TRBV3-1/TRBV3-2 | ASSQAGLLTDTQY
NA | TRBJ2-5 | TRBV5-5 | ASSSPVPTGQETQY
TRBD1 | TRBJ1-3 | TRBV7-8 | ASSPRQGRNTIY
TRBD1 | TRBJ1-5 | TRBV4-3 | ASSQTGGNQPQH
NA | TRBJ2-7 | TRBV5-1 | ASSLSPPDSYEQY
NA | TRBJ1-5 | TRBV6-5 | ASSPSGAHQPQH
TRBD1 | TRBJ2-5 | TRBV5-1 | ASSTGQGELETQY
TRBD1 | TRBJ2-7 | TRBV6-2/TRBV6-3 | ASSYHRGRDEQY
NA | TRBJ2-3 | TRBV7-3 | ASSFGGRADTQY
TRBD1 | TRBJ2-1 | TRBV4-1 | ASSQDQGQGRLNEQF
TRBD2 | TRBJ2-3 | TRBV7-8 | ASSRTSGRDTQY
TRBD1 | TRBJ1-5 | TRBV10-3 | AISESWTGDQPQH
NA | TRBJ1-1 | TRBV3-1/TRBV3-2 | ASSQEGPNTEAF